The sequence of this T cell receptor (beta chain) was determined in a study of T cell clonotyping in hematopoietic cell transplantation. Produced via immunoSEQ multiplex PCR; TCRdb's table is partial and in-frame only. The data contain 30,000 or so clones, more than 60% of them singletons. Study-level points and caveats: Broader posttransplant TCR repertoire diversity was predicted by graft donor and pretransplant recipient Inverse Simpson Index values.

Trimming removed 2 bases at V and 8 bases at J, with 12 bases between. Per germline, CDR1 GTSNPN and CDR2 SVGIG (reference sequence). The CDR3 covers 12 residues. Remarks on this clone: Its antigen is undetermined.

Noted time point: recipient sample about 28 days before transplant, after cytoreduction. The chain employs TRBV30 and TRBJ1-1; D not resolved. The clonotype was recovered from a young woman with chronic myeloid leukemia. Some clones in this sample may be carry-over from other donors' samples. The material sequenced was peripheral blood mononuclear cells, taken before stem cell transplant. The CDR3 loop is CAWSREVSEAFF. The CDR3 DNA reads TGTGCCTGGAGTAGGGAGGTCAGCGAAGCTTTCTTT.